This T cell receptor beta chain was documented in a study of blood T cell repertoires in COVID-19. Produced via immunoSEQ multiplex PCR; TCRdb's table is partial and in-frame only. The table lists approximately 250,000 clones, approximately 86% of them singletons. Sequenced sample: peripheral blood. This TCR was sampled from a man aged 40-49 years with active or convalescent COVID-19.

The CDR3 region has the DNA TGCGCCAGCAGCTTGGGACAGGGGAAAGGCTACACCTTC. It translates to CASSLGQGKGYTF. This chain joins TRBV5-1 and TRBJ1-2, with TRBD1 matching over 8 bases. The junction had 3 bases not matched to a gene; V was cut back by 0 bases and J by 8 bases. The CDR3 is 13 residues long. CDR1 and CDR2 from the germline V gene are SGHRS and YFSETQ.